The 17 T cell receptor beta chains below come from one sample, sequenced in a study of control samples from healthy donors and cancer patients. Here immunoSEQ multiplex PCR was the method, and the copy in TCRdb shows in-frame clones only, minus some. The table has around 41,000 clones, around four fifths seen once. Sequenced sample: PBMCs. The source is an older woman with lung cancer.

The V and J genes are TRBV7-2 and TRBJ2-1, with D possibly called TRBD1 or TRBD2 (5 bases each). Trimming took off 5 bases at V and 6 bases at J, with 14 bases between the two ends. This CDR3 has 14 amino acids. Germline assignment: CDR1 SGHTA and CDR2 FQGNSA. CDR3 sequence (DNA): TGTGCCAGCAGCCTCCCCACTAGGGGCAATGAGCAGTTCTTC. Amino acid sequence: CASSLPTRGNEQFF.

The V gene is TRBV21-1, the J gene TRBJ2-7. TRBV21-1 is annotated as a pseudogene. This CDR3 has 12 residues. This chain's CDR3 is CASSKRSRDAPF. The CDR3 region has the DNA TGTGCCAGCAGCAAACGGTCCCGGGACGCCCCCTTC.

The V and J genes are TRBV6-5 and TRBJ2-7; tentatively, D is TRBD1 or TRBD2 (6 bases each). CDR1 and CDR2 (germline): MNHEY, SVGAGI. Deletions cut 11 bases from V and 4 bases from J, with 15 bases between. The CDR3 sequence is 12 residues long. The CDR3 is CACSLGGYEQYF. The CDR3 DNA reads as TGTGCCTGCTCCTTAGGGGGGTACGAGCAGTACTTC.

J is TRBJ2-1 and V is TRBV2; TRBD2 aligns across 8 bases. The trim removed 4 bases at V and 6 bases at J, leaving 5 bases unmatched. The length of the CDR3 is 14 residues. The germline gives CDR1 SNHLY, CDR2 FYNNEI. CDR3 nucleotide sequence: TGTGCCAGCAGTGGGGGACTAGGTAGCAATGAGCAGTTCTTC. It codes for CASSGGLGSNEQFF.

The chain carries TRBV6-2 or TRBV6-3 and TRBJ1-5, with 10 bases that match TRBD1. Looked up from germline, CDR1 is MNHEY and CDR2 is SVGEGT. CDR3 length: 15 amino acids. The J segment lost 3 bases and the V segment lost 2 bases, leaving 1 base of the junction unmatched. Here the CDR3 DNA reads TGTGCCAGCAGTTACGGGACAGGGGCCAATCAGCCCCAGCATTTT. It encodes CASSYGTGANQPQHF.

The V gene is TRBV5-1, the J gene TRBJ1-2; TRBD1 is a possible D gene (5 bases). The germline gives CDR1 SGHRS, CDR2 YFSETQ. The CDR3 is 16 amino acids. V gave up 7 bases and J gave up 3 bases, with 22 bases separating them. CDR3 coding DNA: TGCGCCAGCGCAAAATTGAGTACCGGGACGGACTATGGCTACACCTTC. Translating it yields CASAKLSTGTDYGYTF.

This chain joins TRBV7-9 and TRBJ1-1; TRBD1 aligns across 8 bases. The V gene's germline CDR1 is SEHNR and CDR2 FQNEAQ (reference sequence). The CDR3 runs to 15 residues. The J segment lost 5 bases and the V segment lost 2 bases, leaving 7 bases of the junction unmatched. This CDR3 is CASSLNSGGATEAFF. The CDR3 bases are TGTGCCAGCAGCTTAAATTCAGGGGGCGCGACTGAAGCTTTCTTT.

The rearrangement joins TRBV5-1 to TRBJ2-5; no clear D. With 1 base removed from V and 5 bases from J, the gap between germline ends came to 6 bases. The CDR3 has 12 residues. Germline-derived CDR1 and CDR2 are SGHRS and YFSETQ. The CDR3 is CASSLSLETQYF. CDR3 in DNA: TGCGCCAGCAGCTTGAGTCTGGAGACCCAGTACTTC.

The chain employs TRBV9 and TRBJ2-5; D gene unclear. In germline, CDR1 is SGDLS, CDR2 YYNGEE. The CDR3 consists of 17 residues. Trimming left V 3 bases short and J 1 base short, with 19 bases between. CDR3 amino acids: CASSGLSREGFQETQYF. The DNA of the CDR3 is TGTGCCAGCAGCGGCCTGTCTAGGGAAGGGTTCCAAGAGACCCAGTACTTC.

V and J are TRBV6-5 and TRBJ2-3; D not certain. Per germline, CDR1 MNHEY and CDR2 SVGAGI. This CDR3 is 14 amino acids long. V lost 2 bases and J lost 2, with 8 bases in between. The CDR3 coding sequence is TGTGCCAGCAGTTACATGGTTACCACAGATACGCAGTATTTT. It codes for CASSYMVTTDTQYF.

This chain connects TRBV13 to TRBJ2-7, with TRBD1 matching 7 bases. Per the germline V gene, CDR1 is PRHDT and CDR2 is FYEKMQ (reference sequence). This CDR3 has 15 residues. With V trimmed by 5 bases and J by 1 base, 8 bases remained unmatched. This chain's CDR3 is CASSAKGQPSYEQYF. The CDR3 coding sequence is TGTGCCAGCAGCGCAAAGGGACAGCCGTCCTACGAGCAGTACTTC.

This clone is a singleton in its sample. The genes are TRBV20-1 and TRBJ1-1; D remains ambiguous. The CDR3 has 11 amino acids. Germline V gene sequence: CDR1 DFQATT, CDR2 SNEGSKA (reference sequence). V was shortened by 2 bases and J by 5 bases, with 6 bases between the two germline ends. CDR3 nucleotide sequence: TGCAGTGCTAGACTGCGGACTGAAGCTTTCTTT. This codes for CSARLRTEAFF.

The chain has TRBV19 and TRBJ2-1; D ambiguous. Trimming took off 5 bases at V and 4 bases at J, with 12 bases between the two ends. Germline V lookup: CDR1 LNHDA, CDR2 SQIVND (reference sequence). CDR3 length: 14 residues. The CDR3 nucleotides read TGTGCCAGTAGTTCTCCCGGCCCTTACAATGAGCAGTTCTTC. Its protein product is CASSSPGPYNEQFF.

This clone was picked up a small number of times. The chain has TRBV21-1 and TRBJ1-1; no check of the table's D call, TRBD1, against the DNA was made. TRBV21-1 is recorded as a pseudogene. CDR3 length equals 18 residues. CDR3 loop: CASSKDNGNGQGRVEAFF. CDR3 in DNA: TGTGCCAGCAGCAAAGACAATGGAAACGGACAGGGGAGGGTTGAAGCTTTCTTT.

J is TRBJ2-5 and V is TRBV3-1 (or the pseudogene TRBV3-2), with no clear D. The V gene's germline CDR1 is LGHDT and CDR2 YNNKEL (reference sequence). CDR3 size: 15 residues. The V end was cut by 0 bases, the J end by 6 bases, with 14 bases between. The CDR3 nucleotides are TGTGCCAGCAGCCAAGATTTAGTAAGTGGGCAGACCCAGTACTTC. It codes for CASSQDLVSGQTQYF.

The chain has TRBV12-3 or TRBV12-4 and TRBJ1-1; D not resolved. Trimming shortened V by 1 base and J by 7 bases, and 7 bases separated the two germline ends. The CDR3 is 12 residues long. CDR3 nucleotide sequence: TGTGCCAGCAGTTTAGAGACGATTGAAGCTTTCTTT. This gives the protein CASSLETIEAFF.

The chain links TRBV11-2 to TRBJ2-1; maybe TRBD1 (6 bases). The CDR3 has 12 residues. Germline loops: CDR1 SGHAT, CDR2 FQNNGV. V dropped 8 bases and J dropped 5 bases, with 10 bases sitting between them. The CDR3 nucleotides read TGTGCCAGCGGGGGCCTCAACAATGAGCAGTTCTTC. Translated: CASGGLNNEQFF.